Sequencing of this T cell receptor (beta chain) was carried out in a study of blood T cell repertoires in COVID-19. Study-level background: The United States, Italy and Spain supplied acute and convalescent COVID-19 samples. PBMCs, B-cell-depleted T cells, or T cells were the source of the cDNA or gDNA that made up the material.

V was pared by 7 bases and J by 4 bases, with 13 bases between. The CDR3 is 14 amino acids. Germline CDR1 SNHLY, CDR2 FYNNEI. Authors' processing steps: Amplification with reference gene primers provided the estimates of nucleated cell counts. The protocol was immunoSEQ multiplex PCR, while the TCRdb copy is restricted to in-frame clones and leaves out a portion. V and J calls and clone size are given by that table; D and trimming were obtained from the DNA. The sample yields 120,000 to 150,000 clones, 87% seen once. The source of this sequence is a man aged 45-65 years who had recovered from COVID-19. The chain couples TRBV2 to TRBJ2-2, with a possible D match to TRBD1 (6 bases). Sequences were obtained from peripheral blood. The CDR3 spells CASTLQGSTGELFF. As DNA, the CDR3 is TGTGCCAGCACCCTACAGGGATCCACCGGGGAGCTGTTTTTT. The variable domain in full, completed from reference TRBV2 and TRBJ2-2, reads EPEVTQTPSHQVTQMGQEVILRCVPISNHLYFYWYRQILGQKVEFLVSFYNNEISEKSEIFDDQFSVERPDGSNFTLKIRSTKLEDSAMYFCASTLQGSTGELFFGEGSRLTVL.